This T cell receptor (beta chain) was identified in a study of T cells in Graves' hyperthyroidism and ophthalmopathy. Germline assignment: CDR1 SGHRS and CDR2 YFSETQ. The CDR3 is 13 amino acids. V lost 3 bases and J lost 8; bases outside the gene matches: 3. Amplified regions were TCR beta CDR3 sequences from RNA transcripts. A first-round RT-PCR of the TCR CDR3 used the HTBI primer set. TCRdb reanalysed the multiplex PCR reads using MiXCR and keeps one entry per CDR3 protein. The table has 450,000 to 600,000 distinct CDR3 sequences, approximately 15% seen once. Material for sequencing was blood. The chain is built from TRBV5-1 and TRBJ2-1; 9 bases align to TRBD2. The receptor's source is a woman aged 40 to 55 with Graves' hyperthyroidism. The CDR3, as DNA: TGCGCCAGCAGCTCGACTAGCGGCCATGAGCAGTTCTTC. Translated, it gives CASSSTSGHEQFF.